These 20 T cell receptor beta chains came from one sample sequenced in a study of technical replicates of blood from several donors. The protocol was immunoSEQ multiplex PCR, while the TCRdb copy is restricted to in-frame clones and leaves out a portion. There are 17,000 or so clones in the sample; around nine tenths occur only once, and approximately 11% lies in the top ten. The specimen was PBMCs. These receptors were collected from a human donor in good health.

This rearrangement joins TRBV5-6 to TRBJ2-7; 14 nucleotides agree with TRBD2. CDR1 is SGHDT, CDR2 YYEEEE, per germline. The CDR3 sequence is 15 residues long. The ends lost 4 bases at V and 5 bases at J; junction bases unmatched: 5. CDR3 protein: CASSRSGLAGDEQYF. In nucleotides, the CDR3 is TGTGCCAGCAGCCGGTCGGGACTAGCGGGAGACGAGCAGTACTTC.

The chain combines TRBV5-1 with TRBJ2-1; 11 bases align to TRBD2. J was trimmed by 8 bases and V by 4 bases; bases with no gene match: 11. This CDR3 is 16 amino acids long. Germline-derived CDR1 and CDR2 are SGHRS and YFSETQ. CDR3 DNA sequence: TGCGCCAGCAGCGCAACTAGCGGGAGAAGGTGGGATGAGCAGTTCTTC. Its protein product is CASSATSGRRWDEQFF.

The CDR3, as DNA: TGTGCCAGCAGCCAGGATAATAGACAGGGAACAGATACGCAGTATTTT. The encoded protein is CASSQDNRQGTDTQYF. The chain couples TRBV11-1 to TRBJ2-3; TRBD1 aligns across 7 bases. This CDR3 is built from 16 residues. Unmatched junction bases numbered 11, after V lost 5 bases and J lost 3 bases. The V gene's germline CDR1 is SGHAT and CDR2 FQDESV (reference sequence).

This clone was recorded only once. V gene TRBV10-1 combines with J gene TRBJ2-2; D is perhaps TRBD1 (6 bases). Germline V CDR1 and CDR2: WNHNN, SYGVQD (reference sequence). The CDR3 is 17 residues long. Trimming removed 1 base at V and 1 base at J, with 13 bases between. CDR3 sequence: CASSEWVGQRNTGELFF. For the CDR3, the DNA is TGCGCCAGCAGTGAGTGGGTAGGACAGAGGAACACCGGGGAGCTGTTTTTT.

Only one count was recorded for this clone. The rearrangement joins TRBV18 to TRBJ1-1, with D unclear. The CDR3 has 15 residues. CDR1 and CDR2 (germline): KGHSH, LQKENI. The V end was cut by 3 bases, the J end by 3 bases, with 14 bases between. The CDR3 coding sequence is TGTGCCAGCTCACCTCGGAACCTGCGGGACACTGAAGCTTTCTTT. This sequence encodes CASSPRNLRDTEAFF.

The V and J genes are TRBV20-1 and TRBJ2-3, with D unclear. Germline V gene sequence: CDR1 DFQATT, CDR2 SNEGSKA (reference sequence). The CDR3 covers 11 residues. The ends were cut back, 4 bases at V and 6 bases at J, with 8 bases in the middle. The CDR3 DNA follows: TGCAGTGCTACAGTCTGGGATACGCAGTATTTT. Its translation: CSATVWDTQYF.

V and J are TRBV11-2 and TRBJ1-1, with 7 bases fitting TRBD1. The CDR3 is 17 amino acids. Trimming at V came to 0 bases and at J to 3 bases, leaving 10 bases not matched to a gene. Germline CDR1 and CDR2: SGHAT and FQNNGV. CDR3 in amino acids: CASSLDGGQPQDTEAFF. The CDR3 region has the DNA TGTGCCAGCAGCTTAGATGGGGGACAGCCCCAGGACACTGAAGCTTTCTTT.

V is TRBV7-9 and J is TRBJ2-7; D may be TRBD1 (6 bases). CDR3 length equals 16 residues. Trimming cost V 6 bases and J 5 bases, with 23 bases left between them. The germline gives CDR1 SEHNR, CDR2 FQNEAQ (reference sequence). CDR3 amino acids: CASRPRWDTEADEQYF. The CDR3 bases are TGTGCCAGCAGACCGCGATGGGACACCGAAGCCGACGAGCAGTACTTC.

This clone was picked up one time. V is TRBV9 and J is TRBJ2-3, with 13 bases aligning to TRBD2. J lost 0 bases, V lost 0 bases, and 4 bases had no gene match. The CDR3 has 18 residues. Germline V CDR1 and CDR2: SGDLS, YYNGEE. Here the CDR3 DNA reads TGTGCCAGCAGCGTAGCACGACTAGCGGGAGGCAGCACAGATACGCAGTATTTT. Translation: CASSVARLAGGSTDTQYF.

The CDR3 spells CASSSLREKPYNEQFF. The CDR3 coding sequence is TGTGCCAGCAGCTCCCTTCGGGAGAAACCCTACAATGAGCAGTTCTTC. The chain joins TRBV11-2 to TRBJ2-1; tentatively, D is TRBD2 (6 bases). V dropped 4 bases and J dropped 2 bases, with 15 bases sitting between them. From germline, CDR1 is SGHAT and CDR2 FQNNGV. The CDR3 extends over 16 amino acids. Filled out from reference TRBV11-2 and TRBJ2-1, the complete variable domain reads EAGVAQSPRYKIIEKRQSVAFWCNPISGHATLYWYQQILGQGPKLLIQFQNNGVVDDSQLPKDRFSAERLKGVDSTLKIQPAKLEDSAVYLCASSSLREKPYNEQFFGPGTRLTVL.

The V gene is TRBV15, the J gene TRBJ1-5; D not resolved. This CDR3 is built from 14 residues. CDR1 and CDR2 (germline): LNHNV, YYDKDF (reference sequence). V dropped 1 base and J dropped 7 bases, with 11 bases sitting between them. The CDR3 sequence is CATSRVSGNQPQHF. The CDR3 nucleotides are TGTGCCACCAGCAGAGTGAGCGGGAACCAGCCCCAGCATTTT.

V is TRBV2 and J is TRBJ2-3; D perhaps matches TRBD1 (5 bases). The CDR3 loop spans 14 amino acids. Germline V gives CDR1 SNHLY, CDR2 FYNNEI. V lost 6 bases, J lost 0 bases, and 10 bases lay in between. CDR3 bases: TGTGCCAGCAGGCAGGGTTTGAGCACAGATACGCAGTATTTT. It codes for CASRQGLSTDTQYF.

This clone was detected only a few times. The rearrangement uses TRBV11-2 and TRBJ1-2, with 10 bases lining up with TRBD1. The CDR3 consists of 15 residues. J lost 8 bases, V lost 4 bases, and 10 bases had no gene match. CDR1 is SGHAT and CDR2 is FQNNGV in the germline V gene. CDR3 nucleotides: TGTGCCAGCAGCTCAATACGGGGACAGGGGAACGGCTACACCTTC. It encodes CASSSIRGQGNGYTF.

The V and J genes are TRBV18 and TRBJ1-5; TRBD1 agrees at 8 bases. This CDR3 contains 14 residues. CDR1 and CDR2 (germline): KGHSH, LQKENI. V lost 0 bases to trimming and J lost 11 bases; unmatched junction nucleotides: 6. The CDR3 here is CASSPPGQGSAQHF. CDR3 coding DNA: TGTGCCAGCTCACCACCAGGACAGGGTAGCGCCCAGCATTTT.

The genes are TRBV5-1 and TRBJ1-3, with D unclear. The CDR3 is made up of 15 amino acids. CDR1 is SGHRS and CDR2 is YFSETQ in the germline V gene. Trimming took 0 bases from V and 2 from J, leaving 9 bases between them. The CDR3 nucleotides are TGCGCCAGCAGCTTGGACGACTCTCCTGGAAACACCATATATTTT. Its protein is CASSLDDSPGNTIYF.

The chain joins TRBV29-1 to TRBJ2-3; TRBD1 matches 10 bases. This CDR3 spans 15 amino acids. J lost 4 bases, V lost 3 bases, and 7 bases had no gene match. Germline lookup yields CDR1 SQVTM and CDR2 ANQGSEA. The CDR3 sequence: CSVEGGQGYSDTQYF. DNA of the CDR3: TGCAGCGTTGAGGGGGGACAGGGGTACTCAGATACGCAGTATTTT.

The chain has TRBV7-9 and TRBJ2-7; a weak D match, TRBD2 (5 bases). The V and J ends lost 6 bases and 3 bases respectively, with 21 bases between them. This CDR3 spans 16 amino acids. Germline CDR1 SEHNR, CDR2 FQNEAQ (reference sequence). CDR3 DNA sequence: TGTGCCAGCAGTTTCACCCGATCGGGTCGGGACTACGAGCAGTACTTC. This gives the protein CASSFTRSGRDYEQYF.

This clone appeared once. This sequence joins TRBV30 and TRBJ2-2; 8 bases line up with TRBD2. Germline CDR1 is GTSNPN and CDR2 is SVGIG (reference sequence). The CDR3 contains 15 residues. The junction had 3 bases not matched to a gene; V was cut back by 0 bases and J by 3 bases. The CDR3 is CAWSVAGEDTGELFF. CDR3 DNA: TGTGCCTGGAGTGTAGCGGGAGAGGACACCGGGGAGCTGTTTTTT. Complete variable domain (other parts from reference TRBV30 and TRBJ2-2): SQTIHQWPATLVQPVGSPLSLECTVEGTSNPNLYWYRQAAGRGLQLLFYSVGIGQISSEVPQNLSASRPQDRQFILSSKKLLLSDSGFYLCAWSVAGEDTGELFFGEGSRLTVL.

This clone was seen just once. The CDR3 sequence is CASSYVQGGEQYF. In DNA form, the CDR3 reads TGTGCCAGCAGTTACGTACAGGGGGGCGAGCAGTACTTC. The chain employs TRBV6-5 and TRBJ2-7, with 8 bases aligning to TRBD1. The CDR3 covers 13 residues. Germline trimming cut 2 bases from V and 6 bases from J; bases unmatched to any gene: 3. CDR1 is MNHEY, CDR2 SVGAGI, per germline.

The V and J genes are TRBV13 and TRBJ2-1, with 8 bases fitting TRBD2. Per the germline V gene, CDR1 is PRHDT and CDR2 is FYEKMQ (reference sequence). The CDR3 spans 15 residues. V shed 3 bases and J 7 bases; nucleotides not matched to a gene: 8. The CDR3 is CASSFYETSANEQFF. The CDR3 nucleotides read TGTGCCAGCAGCTTCTATGAGACTAGCGCAAATGAGCAGTTCTTC. Combining the CDR3 with reference TRBV13 and TRBJ2-1 gives the whole variable domain AAGVIQSPRHLIKEKRETATLKCYPIPRHDTVYWYQQGPGQDPQFLISFYEKMQSDKGSIPDRFSAQQFSDYHSELNMSSLELGDSALYFCASSFYETSANEQFFGPGTRLTVL.